A selection of T cell receptor beta chains follows, all from one sample in a study of post-analysis software for immune sequencing data. Each CDR3 protein is one row after TCRdb ran MiXCR on the PCR reads. The sample includes approximately 570,000 distinct CDR3 sequences, 44% seen only once; the top ten take more than 1.5%. The sequenced material came from blood. Receptors were obtained from a girl aged 5 to 17 with multiple sclerosis. CDR3s include the opening cysteine and the closing phenylalanine or tryptophan. Fields, in order: J gene, V gene, CDR3 protein.

TRBJ2-1 | TRBV6-1 | CASSEGGVQEQFF
TRBJ1-1 | TRBV7-8 | CASSSSSGAPEAFF
TRBJ2-1 | TRBV5-6 | CASSSGTSSYNEQFF
TRBJ2-1 | TRBV20-1 | CSASEAGEGGEQFF
TRBJ2-4 | TRBV29-1 | CSVATGSWGRYF
TRBJ2-5 | TRBV11-1 | CVSSASGDQRETQYF
TRBJ2-5 | TRBV27 | CASSSYSRTGGETQYF
TRBJ2-7 | TRBV6-1 | CASNEPGQGAGEQYF
TRBJ2-1 | TRBV13 | CASSLAGEVNNEQFF
TRBJ1-4 | TRBV29-1 | CSVGHEKLFF
TRBJ2-5 | TRBV13 | CASSLGGQGRETQYF
TRBJ2-7 | TRBV12-3/TRBV12-4 | CASSLIPGLNSYEQYF
TRBJ2-5 | TRBV29-1 | CSVRAVQETQYF
TRBJ2-1 | TRBV7-2 | CASSLRGLSYNEQFF
TRBJ2-5 | TRBV5-1 | CASSRRLASKETQYF
TRBJ2-5 | TRBV12-3/TRBV12-4 | CASSFEGIGETQYF
TRBJ2-5 | TRBV6-2/TRBV6-3 | CASSYGSDSQETQYF
TRBJ2-7 | TRBV20-1 | CSAQGTGAFLHEQYF
TRBJ1-1 | TRBV20-1 | CSASKQSEAFF
TRBJ2-7 | TRBV5-1 | CASSLWVGEQYF
TRBJ2-5 | TRBV4-1 | CASSQDRSSGSETQYF
TRBJ2-4 | TRBV20-1 | CSAPFGSGDPSILF
TRBJ2-2 | TRBV12-3/TRBV12-4 | CASSYAAGEELFF
TRBJ2-4 | TRBV20-1 | CSASTGSDKNIQYF
TRBJ1-2 | TRBV7-9 | CASSYTGGPVGGYTF
TRBJ2-3 | TRBV5-6 | CASSFGDRSSYF
TRBJ1-2 | TRBV5-5 | CASSLAPQVPIEDGYTF
TRBJ1-2 | TRBV9 | CASSTSHGGGYTF